This T cell receptor beta chain was captured by sequencing in a study of T cell responses to AZD1222 COVID-19 vaccine. Sequencing used immunoSEQ multiplex PCR; TCRdb keeps in-frame clones, though not all of them. The repertoire includes about 120,000 clones, roughly 90% of them detected once, and 8% to 9.5% sits in the top ten. Germline V lookup: CDR1 GTSNPN, CDR2 SVGIG (reference sequence). The V gene lost 2 bases and the J gene lost 4 bases, with 8 bases spanning the gap. The CDR3 extends over 13 amino acids. The chain joins TRBV30 to TRBJ2-2; no firm D call. The receptor comes from an adult in good health. The sequencing used peripheral blood, collected on day 0 of AZD1222 vaccination. CDR3 nucleotide sequence: TGTGCCTGGAGTCACTCTTTCACCGGGGAGCTGTTTTTT. Its translation: CAWSHSFTGELFF.